This T cell receptor (beta chain) was sequenced for a study of blood T cell repertoires in COVID-19 (dated by TCRdb to the early 2020s). About the investigation overall: Collaborator samples came from the United States, Italy and Spain and covered acute and convalescent phases of COVID-19. The prospective study material was composed of cDNA or gDNA derived from T cells, B-cell-depleted T cells, or PBMCs. The dataset comprised deeply sampled blood TCRbeta repertoires from subjects exposed to, actively infected with, or recovered from COVID-19. The repertoires were released in a freely available public database meant as a resource for research on the immune response to SARS-CoV-2. Samples were obtained from the ongoing ImmuneRACE study (first 160 participants) and from some 1,300 subjects provided by 6 global collaborators. Nearly every sample came with metadata listing a de-identified subject ID, COVID-19 status, age in years and sex. Where HLA class I and class II types were available, the types were taken from metadata supplied by the sample provider, not from assay-based typing. Broad study findings and their caveats: The quantity of clinical and demographic metadata differed by source and by participant and was supplied without curation.

About this clone itself: Its antigen target is currently unknown. No base qualities exist here, and no much larger clone lies one base off it.

V is reduced by 4 bases and J by 8 bases, leaving a spacing of 10 bases between them. The germline V gene encodes CDR1 SNHLY and CDR2 FYNNEI. Measured from the cysteine to the phenylalanine, the CDR3 is 12 residues long. The DNA shown is the 36-base CDR3, in frame from base 1. Participants in the prospective study were enrolled through a virtual design, were aged 18 to 89 years, and lived in roughly 26 United States geographic areas. To assign participants to cohorts, the prospective study relied on clinical history that participants themselves reported in a screening survey and a study questionnaire. Recovered participants in ImmuneRACE Cohort 3 were defined as having two consecutive negative NP/OP PCR tests, clearance from a healthcare professional, or resolution of symptoms. Mobile phlebotomists in the prospective study collected whole blood, serum and a nasopharyngeal or oropharyngeal swab from every participant. Additional blood draws and questionnaires over an approximately 2-month period could optionally be provided by prospective study participants. Before DNA extraction, prospective study blood samples were shipped either frozen or at room temperature.

The immunoSEQ Assay, a bias-controlled multiplex PCR, was used to amplify TCRbeta CDR3 regions from genomic DNA. From the authors' description of their analysis: Nucleated cell counts per sample were estimated from amplification of reference gene primers within the assay. To quantify the absolute abundance of each unique TCRbeta CDR3 rearrangement, sequence reads were collapsed and filtered. For each sample, productive Simpson clonality was calculated by taking the square root of Simpson's diversity index across productive rearrangements. Drawn from immuneACCESS, this table holds only the in-frame rearrangements with V and J called that TCRdb kept. Clones are partly lost; checked studies trace under half to an unresolved V gene and leave the rest unexplained. V and J calls and clone size are given by that table; D and trimming were obtained from the DNA. This sample lists around 430,000 clones; about 87% were detected once. The leading ten clones occupy roughly a tenth of the sample.

This TCR derives from a woman aged 45-65 years who had recovered from COVID-19. In this chain, TRBV2 is recombined with TRBJ2-3, with TRBD2 as a weak D call on 5 bases. The material sequenced was PBMCs or T cells enriched from blood (not recorded which). Here the CDR3 is given as CASSATEGTQYF. The sequenced DNA is TGTGCCAGCAGTGCAACAGAGGGTACGCAGTATTTT.